The 30 T cell receptor beta chains below all came from one sample that was sequenced in a study of OX40 agonist ivuxolimab in advanced cancers. Some clones are missing from TCRdb's copy, which holds only in-frame ones; the method was immunoSEQ multiplex PCR. The sample yields around 50,000 clones, around nine tenths seen once. The sequencing here drew on CD4+ or CD8+ T cells sorted from blood, taken in a trial of the OX40 agonist ivuxolimab. Source of these receptors: an adult with an advanced solid tumor such as melanoma, head and neck, liver or kidney cancer.

The V gene is TRBV6-1, the J gene TRBJ2-5; D not resolved. Per germline, CDR1 MNHNS and CDR2 SASEGT. The V end was cut by 8 bases, the J end by 1 base, with 14 bases between. This CDR3 contains 14 residues. CDR3 coding DNA: TGTGCCAGCGCCCATCAGGCAGGCCAAGAGACCCAGTACTTC. This gives the protein CASAHQAGQETQYF.

The V gene is TRBV11-1, the J gene TRBJ2-1, with 13 nucleotides matching TRBD2. Trimming at V came to 1 base and at J to 9 bases, leaving 12 bases not matched to a gene. The germline gives CDR1 SGHAT, CDR2 FQDESV (reference sequence). The CDR3 is 18 residues long. The CDR3 loop reads CASSLGLAGGPKDLEQFF. The CDR3 DNA reads as TGTGCCAGCAGCTTAGGACTAGCGGGAGGCCCCAAGGACCTTGAGCAGTTCTTC.

The chain combines TRBV27 with TRBJ2-1; D unresolved. V lost 2 bases, J lost 2 bases, and 10 bases lay in between. Germline-derived CDR1 and CDR2 are MNHEY and SMNVEV (reference sequence). The CDR3 length is 15 residues. CDR3 nucleotides: TGTGCCAGCAGTTTAATCGGCCCAACCTACAATGAGCAGTTCTTC. As protein: CASSLIGPTYNEQFF.

J is TRBJ1-4 and V is TRBV19, with D tentatively TRBD1 (6 bases). Trimming pared 4 bases from V and 7 bases from J, leaving 16 bases between. In germline, CDR1 is LNHDA, CDR2 SQIVND (reference sequence). The CDR3 has 15 amino acids. CDR3 sequence (DNA): TGTGCCAGTAGTACACGGGGGACACGACCTGAAAAACTGTTTTTT. Its protein product is CASSTRGTRPEKLFF.

This sequence joins TRBV5-1 and TRBJ1-2, with D perhaps TRBD1 (6 bases). This CDR3 region has 14 residues. V lost 4 bases to trimming and J lost 1 base, with 11 bases between them. CDR1 SGHRS and CDR2 YFSETQ come from the germline V gene. Written as DNA, the CDR3 is TGCGCCAGCAGCCTGGACAGCAATAACTATGGCTACACCTTC. Translation gives CASSLDSNNYGYTF.

This clone came up once. This rearrangement joins TRBV5-1 to TRBJ2-7; no clear D gene. Germline V lookup: CDR1 SGHRS, CDR2 YFSETQ. CDR3 length: 14 residues. Trimming left V 0 bases short and J 5 bases short, with 12 bases between. CDR3 bases: TGCGCCAGCAGCTTGGGTACCTCTCTTAACGAGCAGTACTTC. Its translation: CASSLGTSLNEQYF.

This clone occurred once. The chain has TRBV15 and TRBJ1-1; no reliable D call. CDR1 and CDR2 from the germline V gene are LNHNV and YYDKDF (reference sequence). V was pared by 0 bases and J by 3 bases, with 11 bases between. The CDR3 consists of 15 residues. CDR3 loop: CATSRDIAGYTEAFF. The CDR3, as DNA: TGTGCCACCAGCAGAGATATAGCCGGGTACACTGAAGCTTTCTTT. Full variable domain (remainder filled in from reference TRBV15 and TRBJ1-1): DAMVIQNPRYQVTQFGKPVTLSCSQTLNHNVMYWYQQKSSQAPKLLFHYYDKDFNNEADTPDNFQSRRPNTSFCFLDIRSPGLGDTAMYLCATSRDIAGYTEAFFGQGTRLTVV.

The chain employs TRBV30 and TRBJ1-2; D remains ambiguous. The V end lost 2 bases, the J end lost 0 bases, and 10 bases lay between the germline ends. The CDR3 extends over 14 amino acids. Germline-derived CDR1 and CDR2 are GTSNPN and SVGIG (reference sequence). CDR3 loop: CAWSRRDSNYGYTF. In nucleotides, the CDR3 is TGTGCCTGGAGTCGAAGGGATTCTAACTATGGCTACACCTTC.

This clone was detected once. The chain is built from TRBV9 and TRBJ2-3; 14 bases line up with TRBD2. Germline CDR1 and CDR2: SGDLS and YYNGEE. Trimming cost V 4 bases and J 2 bases; bases outside gene matches: 12. The CDR3 has 19 residues. As DNA, the CDR3 is TGTGCCAGCAGCCCCCGACTAGCGGGAGGGTTCCCCCTCACAGATACGCAGTATTTT. This gives the protein CASSPRLAGGFPLTDTQYF.

This clone was observed once. The V call is TRBV28, the J call TRBJ1-4, with D uncertain. V dropped 10 bases and J dropped 5 bases, with 11 bases sitting between them. The V gene's germline CDR1 is MDHEN and CDR2 SYDVKM. CDR3 length equals 12 residues. The CDR3 DNA follows: TGTGCCACGCTTCAGGCCAATGAAAAACTGTTTTTT. It yields the protein CATLQANEKLFF.

CDR3 in DNA: TGCAGCGTTGAAGACGATAGCTCCTACGAGCAGTACTTC. Its protein product is CSVEDDSSYEQYF. The J gene is TRBJ2-7, the V gene TRBV29-1, with D uncertain. Germline lookup yields CDR1 SQVTM and CDR2 ANQGSEA. CDR3 length: 13 residues. Trimming took 0 bases from V and 0 from J, leaving 6 bases between them.

This clone came up once. The chain couples TRBV5-8 to TRBJ2-3, with 7 bases that match TRBD1. CDR3 length equals 16 residues. Germline V gives CDR1 SGHTS, CDR2 YDEGEE. J gave up 0 bases and V 4 bases, and 8 bases lay outside the gene matches. The CDR3 DNA follows: TGTGCCAGCAGCGTAACAGGGGCGCCAAGCACAGATACGCAGTATTTT. Translation: CASSVTGAPSTDTQYF.

This clone was recorded once. The rearrangement joins TRBV6-5 to TRBJ1-2, with TRBD1 matching 8 bases. V shed 6 bases, J shed 4 bases, and the junction held 4 bases outside the gene matches. From germline, CDR1 is MNHEY and CDR2 SVGAGI. The CDR3 totals 13 residues. CDR3 DNA sequence: TGTGCCAGCAGACCCGGGACAGGCTATGGCTACACCTTC. Residues: CASRPGTGYGYTF.

This CDR3 is CASSLVGYSYNEQFF. DNA for the CDR3: TGTGCCAGCAGCTTAGTGGGGTACTCCTACAATGAGCAGTTCTTC. The rearrangement joins TRBV7-8 to TRBJ2-1; D is unresolved. Germline-derived CDR1 and CDR2 are SGHVS and FQNEAQ. There are 15 residues in the CDR3. The V end lost 1 base, the J end lost 0 bases, and 7 bases lay between the germline ends.

CDR3: CASSPTGISNQPQHF. The CDR3 region has the DNA TGTGCCAGCTCACCGACAGGGATTAGCAATCAGCCCCAGCATTTT. The chain joins TRBV18 to TRBJ1-5; the match to TRBD1 covers 7 bases. This CDR3 comprises 15 residues. V shed 3 bases and J 0 bases; nucleotides not matched to a gene: 2. Germline loops: CDR1 KGHSH, CDR2 LQKENI.

The J gene is TRBJ2-7, the V gene TRBV6-5; D not certain. Looked up from germline, CDR1 is MNHEY and CDR2 is SVGAGI. The V gene lost 6 bases and the J gene lost 7 bases, with 16 bases spanning the gap. CDR3 length: 13 residues. The CDR3 region is CASSPWGSSEQYF. The CDR3 DNA sequence: TGTGCCAGCAGCCCGTGGGGTTCGAGTGAGCAGTACTTC.

The chain employs TRBV18 and TRBJ1-2; 11 bases line up with TRBD1. J lost 4 bases, V lost 8 bases, and 3 bases had no gene match. This CDR3 has 13 amino acids. Looked up from germline, CDR1 is KGHSH and CDR2 is LQKENI. The CDR3, as DNA: TGTGCCAGCGCGGGACAGGGGGTCTATGGCTACACCTTC. Protein product: CASAGQGVYGYTF.

This clone was recorded a few times. J is TRBJ1-1 and V is TRBV7-9; 7 nucleotides agree with TRBD1. The CDR3 extends over 13 amino acids. Germline CDR1 and CDR2: SEHNR and FQNEAQ (reference sequence). With V trimmed by 6 bases and J by 4 bases, 5 bases remained unmatched. As DNA, the CDR3 is TGTGCCAGCAGAAGGGGGCGAGGCACTGAAGCTTTCTTT. Encoded protein: CASRRGRGTEAFF.

This chain joins TRBV7-3 and TRBJ2-2; D ambiguous. This CDR3 has 15 amino acids. Trimming stripped 5 bases from V and 1 base from J, with 11 bases between. From germline, CDR1 is SGHTA and CDR2 FQGTGA. The CDR3, as DNA: TGTGCCAGCAGCCCGTCGACGATGAACACCGGGGAGCTGTTTTTT. It translates to CASSPSTMNTGELFF.

This chain joins TRBV29-1 and TRBJ2-3; 7 bases map to TRBD2. Germline V lookup: CDR1 SQVTM, CDR2 ANQGSEA. V gave up 0 bases and J gave up 0 bases; unmatched junction bases: 6. The CDR3 length is 16 residues. CDR3 in DNA: TGCAGCGTTGAAGACCCCTGGCGGGGGAGCACAGATACGCAGTATTTT. This sequence encodes CSVEDPWRGSTDTQYF.

The V call is TRBV21-1, the J call TRBJ1-5. TRBV21-1 is shown as a pseudogene. This CDR3 region has 17 residues. In DNA, the CDR3 is TGTGCCAGCAGCAGGGGACGAACCCGAGAGGGCAATCAGCCCCAGCATTTT. As protein: CASSRGRTREGNQPQHF.

This rearrangement joins TRBV29-1 to TRBJ1-1; 11 nucleotides align to TRBD1. Germline loops: CDR1 SQVTM, CDR2 ANQGSEA. The trim removed 3 bases at V and 6 bases at J, leaving 3 bases unmatched. This CDR3 is 13 amino acids long. The CDR3 reads CSVEGQGGPEAFF. The CDR3 DNA follows: TGCAGCGTTGAGGGACAGGGGGGACCTGAAGCTTTCTTT.

This chain joins TRBV19 and TRBJ2-2; D not resolved. The germline gives CDR1 LNHDA, CDR2 SQIVND (reference sequence). The V and J ends lost 3 bases and 1 base respectively, with 3 bases between them. The CDR3 totals 13 residues. CDR3 nucleotides: TGTGCCAGTAGTATCGAGAACACCGGGGAGCTGTTTTTT. Amino acids: CASSIENTGELFF.

V usage is TRBV5-1 and J usage is TRBJ2-7; 7 positions match TRBD1. There are 14 residues in the CDR3. Germline-derived CDR1 and CDR2 are SGHRS and YFSETQ. The junction had 6 bases not matched to a gene; V was cut back by 0 bases and J by 6 bases. This chain's CDR3 is CASSLARAGGEQYF. The CDR3 nucleotides read TGCGCCAGCAGCTTGGCCCGCGCAGGGGGCGAGCAGTACTTC.

V usage is TRBV25-1 and J usage is TRBJ2-2, with 11 bases lining up with TRBD2. The CDR3 has 15 amino acids. The J segment lost 7 bases and the V segment lost 3 bases, leaving 4 bases of the junction unmatched. Germline-derived CDR1 and CDR2 are MGHDK and SYGVNS. CDR3 protein: CASSDSGRAVGELFF. The CDR3, as DNA: TGTGCCAGCAGTGATAGCGGGAGGGCCGTCGGGGAGCTGTTTTTT.

The V and J genes are TRBV7-8 and TRBJ1-2; perhaps TRBD1 as D (5 bases). V was shortened by 5 bases and J by 8 bases, with 15 bases between the two germline ends. The germline V gene has CDR1 SGHVS and CDR2 FQNEAQ. The CDR3 loop spans 13 amino acids. DNA of the CDR3: TGTGCCAGCAGCAAAGGGGCCCCTTGGGGCTACACCTTC. This sequence encodes CASSKGAPWGYTF.

A word on this clone: The identical CDR3 is also encoded by other nucleotide sequences in the sample. The chain recombines TRBV6-1 with TRBJ1-3; D gene unclear. V dropped 3 bases and J dropped 3 bases, with 6 bases sitting between them. Germline V gene data show CDR1 as MNHNS and CDR2 as SASEGT. The length of the CDR3 is 13 residues. The CDR3 DNA sequence: TGTGCCAGCAGTGATGGATTTGGAAACACCATATATTTT. Protein: CASSDGFGNTIYF.

The chain uses TRBV30 and TRBJ2-7; D unresolved. Germline assignment: CDR1 GTSNPN and CDR2 SVGIG (reference sequence). Trimming shortened V by 2 bases and J by 2 bases, and 10 bases separated the two germline ends. This CDR3 spans 13 amino acids. Here the CDR3 DNA reads TGTGCCTGGAGTAACGGACGGACCTACGAGCAGTACTTC. This sequence encodes CAWSNGRTYEQYF.

The chain uses TRBV5-4 and TRBJ2-7, with TRBD2 as a possible D gene (5 bases). The germline CDR1 and CDR2 sequences are SGHNT and YYREEE (reference sequence). V gave up 4 bases and J gave up 9 bases, with 17 bases separating them. The CDR3 has 13 amino acids. In nucleotides, the CDR3 is TGTGCCAGCAGCCCCGGGGTTCCTCCCGTGCAGTACTTC. It encodes CASSPGVPPVQYF.

The J gene is TRBJ2-2, the V gene TRBV23-1; 14 positions agree with TRBD2. TRBV23-1 is treated as an ORF (open reading frame) with a function not yet certain. Trimming removed 1 base from V and 6 bases from J; junction bases left unmatched: 16. The CDR3 totals 21 residues. This chain's CDR3 is CASSQFWVEGTSGSWAGELFF. CDR3 nucleotide sequence: TGCGCCAGCAGTCAATTCTGGGTCGAAGGGACTAGCGGGAGTTGGGCCGGGGAGCTGTTTTTT.